Listed here is a single T cell receptor (beta chain). The CDR3 is made up of 18 amino acids. V dropped 5 bases and J dropped 0; count of bases not matched to a gene: 13. CDR1 and CDR2 (germline): SEHNR, FQNEAQ (reference sequence). The data originate from a study of cytomegalovirus exposure and HLA in healthy donors. 13 Jbeta primers and 60 Vbeta primers were used for the PCR. Here immunoSEQ multiplex PCR was the method, and the copy in TCRdb shows in-frame clones only, minus some. The data contain under 150,000 clones, approximately 80% of them seen just once; the ten biggest clones take up less than 6%.

The clonotype originates from a woman in her 30s in good health and CMV-seropositive. The chain joins TRBV7-9 to TRBJ2-1, with 7 bases matching TRBD1. Sequences were obtained from PBMCs. The CDR3, as DNA: TGTGCCAGCAGCCATAAACGTGGGACAGCAATCTCCTACAATGAGCAGTTCTTC. It codes for CASSHKRGTAISYNEQFF.